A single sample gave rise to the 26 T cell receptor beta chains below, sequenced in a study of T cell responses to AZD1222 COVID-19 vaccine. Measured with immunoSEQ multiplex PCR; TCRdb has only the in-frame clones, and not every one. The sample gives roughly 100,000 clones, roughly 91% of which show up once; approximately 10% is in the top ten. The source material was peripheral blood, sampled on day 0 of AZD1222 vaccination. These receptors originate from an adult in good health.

The CDR3 DNA reads TGTGCCAGCAGCGTAGATGGACAGGGGGCCGATGGCTACACCTTC. This translates into CASSVDGQGADGYTF. This chain joins TRBV9 and TRBJ1-2; 11 nucleotides align to TRBD1. Germline CDR1 and CDR2: SGDLS and YYNGEE. The V segment lost 0 bases and the J segment 6 bases; nucleotides outside the gene matches: 4. The CDR3 is 15 amino acids. Supplemented by reference TRBV9 and TRBJ1-2, the full variable domain reads DSGVTQTPKHLITATGQRVTLRCSPRSGDLSVYWYQQSLDQGLQFLIQYYNGEERAKGNILERFSAQQFPDLHSELNLSSLELGDSALYFCASSVDGQGADGYTFGSGTRLTVV.

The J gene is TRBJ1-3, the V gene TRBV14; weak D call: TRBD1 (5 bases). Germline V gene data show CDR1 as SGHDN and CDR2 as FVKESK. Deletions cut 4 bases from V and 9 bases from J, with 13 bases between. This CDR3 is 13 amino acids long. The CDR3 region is CASSRGTQPTIYF. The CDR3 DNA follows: TGTGCCAGCAGCCGAGGGACGCAACCCACCATATATTTT.

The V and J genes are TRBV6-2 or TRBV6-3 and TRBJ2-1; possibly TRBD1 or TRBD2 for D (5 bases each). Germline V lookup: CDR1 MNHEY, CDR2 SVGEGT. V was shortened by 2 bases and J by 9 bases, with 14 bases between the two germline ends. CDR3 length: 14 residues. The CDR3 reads CASSYNWRGGEQFF. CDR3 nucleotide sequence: TGTGCCAGCAGTTACAATTGGCGTGGGGGTGAGCAGTTCTTC.

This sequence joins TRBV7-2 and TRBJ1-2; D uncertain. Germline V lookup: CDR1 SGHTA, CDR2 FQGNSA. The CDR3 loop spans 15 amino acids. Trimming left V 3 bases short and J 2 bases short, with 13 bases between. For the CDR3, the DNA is TGTGCCAGCAGCTTCCCCGGCCGGTACAACTATGGCTACACCTTC. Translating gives CASSFPGRYNYGYTF.

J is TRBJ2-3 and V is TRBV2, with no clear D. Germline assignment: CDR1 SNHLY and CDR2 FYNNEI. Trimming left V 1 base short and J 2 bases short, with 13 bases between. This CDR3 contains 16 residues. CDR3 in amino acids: CASSEVAAITTDTQYF. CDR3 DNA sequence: TGTGCCAGCAGTGAAGTAGCAGCAATAACCACAGATACGCAGTATTTT.

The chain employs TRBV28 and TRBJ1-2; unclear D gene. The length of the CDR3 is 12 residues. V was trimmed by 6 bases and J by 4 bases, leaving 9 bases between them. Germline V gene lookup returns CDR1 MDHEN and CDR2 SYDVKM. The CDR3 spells CASSLARYGYTF. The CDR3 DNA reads TGTGCCAGCAGCCTAGCCCGCTATGGCTACACCTTC.

In DNA form, the CDR3 reads TGCAGCCTTGGGGGGGGGCCAGGTGAAGCTTTCTTT. This sequence encodes CSLGGGPGEAFF. The chain combines TRBV29-1 with TRBJ1-1, with D tentatively TRBD1 (6 bases). Germline CDR1 SQVTM, CDR2 ANQGSEA. This CDR3 has 12 residues. V shed 8 bases and J shed 7 bases, with 17 bases lying between them.

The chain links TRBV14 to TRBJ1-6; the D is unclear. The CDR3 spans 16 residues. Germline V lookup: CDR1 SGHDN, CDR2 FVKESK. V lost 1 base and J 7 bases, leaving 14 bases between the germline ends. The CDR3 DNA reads TGTGCCAGCAGCCAAGCTGCTGGGAGGATGAATTCACCCCTCCACTTT. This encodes CASSQAAGRMNSPLHF.

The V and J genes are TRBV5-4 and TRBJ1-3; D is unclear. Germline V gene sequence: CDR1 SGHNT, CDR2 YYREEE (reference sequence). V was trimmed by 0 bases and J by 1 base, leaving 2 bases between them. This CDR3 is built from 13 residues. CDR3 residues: CASSLESGNTIYF. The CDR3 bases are TGTGCCAGCAGCTTGGAATCTGGAAACACCATATATTTT. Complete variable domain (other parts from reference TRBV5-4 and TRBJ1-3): ETGVTQSPTHLIKTRGQQVTLRCSSQSGHNTVSWYQQALGQGPQFIFQYYREEENGRGNFPPRFSGLQFPNYSSELNVNALELDDSALYLCASSLESGNTIYFGEGSWLTVV.

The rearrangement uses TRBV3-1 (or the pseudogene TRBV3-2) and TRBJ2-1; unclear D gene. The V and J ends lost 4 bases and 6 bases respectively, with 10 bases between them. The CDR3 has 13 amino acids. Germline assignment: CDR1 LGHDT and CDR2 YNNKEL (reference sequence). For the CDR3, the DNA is TGTGCCAGCAGCCCCGCCGACCCCAATGAGCAGTTCTTC. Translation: CASSPADPNEQFF.

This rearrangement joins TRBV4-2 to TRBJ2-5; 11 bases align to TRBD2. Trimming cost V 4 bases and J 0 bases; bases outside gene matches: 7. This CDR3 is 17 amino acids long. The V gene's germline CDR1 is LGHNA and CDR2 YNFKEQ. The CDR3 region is CASSPGTSGGNQETQYF. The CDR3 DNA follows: TGTGCCAGCAGCCCCGGGACTAGCGGAGGGAACCAAGAGACCCAGTACTTC.

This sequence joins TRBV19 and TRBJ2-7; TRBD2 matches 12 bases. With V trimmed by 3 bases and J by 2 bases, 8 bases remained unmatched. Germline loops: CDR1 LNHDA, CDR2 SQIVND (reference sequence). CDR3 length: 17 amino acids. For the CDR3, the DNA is TGTGCCAGTAGTATGGAAAGGACTAGCGGGGTCGCCTACGAGCAGTACTTC. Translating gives CASSMERTSGVAYEQYF.

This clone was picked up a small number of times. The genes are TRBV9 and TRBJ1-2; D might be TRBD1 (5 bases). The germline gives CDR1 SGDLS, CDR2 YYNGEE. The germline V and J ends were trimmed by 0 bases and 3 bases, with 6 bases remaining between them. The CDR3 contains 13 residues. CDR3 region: CASSVGTHYGYTF. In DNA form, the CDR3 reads TGTGCCAGCAGCGTAGGGACACACTATGGCTACACCTTC.

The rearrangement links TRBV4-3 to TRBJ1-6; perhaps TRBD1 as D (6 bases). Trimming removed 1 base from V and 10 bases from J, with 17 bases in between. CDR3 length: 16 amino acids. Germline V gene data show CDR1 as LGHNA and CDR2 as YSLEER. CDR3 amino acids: CASSQVSGRGGSPLHF. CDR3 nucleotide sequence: TGCGCCAGCAGCCAAGTCAGCGGCAGGGGCGGCTCACCCCTCCACTTT.

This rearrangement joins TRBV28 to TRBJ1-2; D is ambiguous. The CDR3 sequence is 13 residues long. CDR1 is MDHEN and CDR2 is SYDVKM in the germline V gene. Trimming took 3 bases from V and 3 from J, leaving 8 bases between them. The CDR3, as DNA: TGTGCCAGCAGTTTGGCTAGCTACTATGGCTACACCTTC. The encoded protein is CASSLASYYGYTF.

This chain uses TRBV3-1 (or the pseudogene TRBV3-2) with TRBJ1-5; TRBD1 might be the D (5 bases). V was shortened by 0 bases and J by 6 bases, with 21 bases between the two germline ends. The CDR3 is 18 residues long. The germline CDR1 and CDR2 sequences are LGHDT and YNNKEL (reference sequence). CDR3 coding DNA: TGTGCCAGCAGCCAAGATACAGCCGATGGGGCCCCGGTTCAGCCCCAGCATTTT. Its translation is CASSQDTADGAPVQPQHF.

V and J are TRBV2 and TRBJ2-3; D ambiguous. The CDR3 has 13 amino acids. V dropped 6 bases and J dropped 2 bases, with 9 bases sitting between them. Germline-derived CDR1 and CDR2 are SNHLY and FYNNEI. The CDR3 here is CASRRDYTDTQYF. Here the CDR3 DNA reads TGTGCCAGCAGGAGAGATTACACAGATACGCAGTATTTT.

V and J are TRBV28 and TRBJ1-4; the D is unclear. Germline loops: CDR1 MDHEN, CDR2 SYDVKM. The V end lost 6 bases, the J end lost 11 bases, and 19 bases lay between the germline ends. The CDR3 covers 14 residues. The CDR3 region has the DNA TGTGCCAGCAGCCCGGACGGAATTAAAGGGAAACTGTTTTTT. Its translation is CASSPDGIKGKLFF.

The CDR3 loop reads CASSLGDGQETQYF. The DNA of the CDR3 is TGCGCCAGCAGCTTGGGGGACGGCCAAGAGACCCAGTACTTC. J is TRBJ2-5 and V is TRBV5-1; either TRBD1 or TRBD2 may fit D (5 bases each). The germline gives CDR1 SGHRS, CDR2 YFSETQ. This CDR3 is built from 14 residues. The V and J ends lost 0 bases and 1 base respectively, with 7 bases between them.

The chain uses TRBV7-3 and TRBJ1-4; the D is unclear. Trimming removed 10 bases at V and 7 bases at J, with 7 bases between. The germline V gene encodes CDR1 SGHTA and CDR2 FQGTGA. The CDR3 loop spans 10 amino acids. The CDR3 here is CATGVEKLFF. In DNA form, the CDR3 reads TGTGCCACCGGGGTTGAAAAACTGTTTTTT.

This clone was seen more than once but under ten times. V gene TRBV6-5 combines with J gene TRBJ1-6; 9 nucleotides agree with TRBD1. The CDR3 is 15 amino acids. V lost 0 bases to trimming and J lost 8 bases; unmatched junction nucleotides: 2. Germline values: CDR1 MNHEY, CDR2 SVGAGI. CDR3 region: CASSYSRTGDSPLHF. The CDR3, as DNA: TGTGCCAGCAGTTACTCAAGGACAGGGGATTCACCCCTCCACTTT.

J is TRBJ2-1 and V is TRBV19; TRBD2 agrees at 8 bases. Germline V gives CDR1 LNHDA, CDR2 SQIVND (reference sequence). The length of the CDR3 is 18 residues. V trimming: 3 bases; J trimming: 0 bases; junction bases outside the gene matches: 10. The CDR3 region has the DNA TGTGCCAGTAGTATCGGACGCGGGAGGACCTCCTCCTACAATGAGCAGTTCTTC. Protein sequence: CASSIGRGRTSSYNEQFF.

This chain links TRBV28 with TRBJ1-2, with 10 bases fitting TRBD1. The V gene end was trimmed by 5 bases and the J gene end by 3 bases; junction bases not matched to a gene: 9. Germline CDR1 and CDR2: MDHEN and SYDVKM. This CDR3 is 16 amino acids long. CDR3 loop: CASSPEGQGIYYGYTF. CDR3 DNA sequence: TGTGCCAGCAGTCCAGAGGGACAGGGGATCTACTATGGCTACACCTTC.

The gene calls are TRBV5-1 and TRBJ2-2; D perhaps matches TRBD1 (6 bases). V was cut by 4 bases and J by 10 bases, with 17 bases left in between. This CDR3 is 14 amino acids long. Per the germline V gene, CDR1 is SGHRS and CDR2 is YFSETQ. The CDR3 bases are TGCGCCAGCAGCACCTCAGGGGCCGGTTTGGAGCTGTTTTTT. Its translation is CASSTSGAGLELFF.

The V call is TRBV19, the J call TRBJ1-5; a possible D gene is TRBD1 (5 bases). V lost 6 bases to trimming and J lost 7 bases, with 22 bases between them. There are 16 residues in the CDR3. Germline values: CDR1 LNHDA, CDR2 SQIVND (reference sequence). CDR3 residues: CASRSTQGPVSQPQHF. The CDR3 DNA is TGTGCCAGTAGGAGTACTCAGGGTCCCGTCAGCCAGCCCCAGCATTTT.

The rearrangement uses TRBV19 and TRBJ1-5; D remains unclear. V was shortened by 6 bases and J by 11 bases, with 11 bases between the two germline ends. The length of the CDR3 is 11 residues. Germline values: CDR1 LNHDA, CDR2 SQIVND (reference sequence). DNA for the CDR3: TGTGCCAGTAGCCCACCCCCGGCCCAGCATTTT. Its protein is CASSPPPAQHF.